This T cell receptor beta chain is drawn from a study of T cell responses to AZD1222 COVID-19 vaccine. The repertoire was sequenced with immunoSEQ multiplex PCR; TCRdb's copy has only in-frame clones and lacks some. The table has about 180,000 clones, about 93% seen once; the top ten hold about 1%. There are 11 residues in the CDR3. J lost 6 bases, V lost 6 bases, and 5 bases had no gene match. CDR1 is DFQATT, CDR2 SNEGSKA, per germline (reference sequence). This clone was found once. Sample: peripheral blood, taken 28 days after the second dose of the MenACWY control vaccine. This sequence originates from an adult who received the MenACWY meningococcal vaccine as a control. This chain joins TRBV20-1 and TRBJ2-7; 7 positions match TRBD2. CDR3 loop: CSAGGSGEQYF. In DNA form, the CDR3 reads TGCAGTGCCGGGGGGTCGGGCGAGCAGTACTTC.